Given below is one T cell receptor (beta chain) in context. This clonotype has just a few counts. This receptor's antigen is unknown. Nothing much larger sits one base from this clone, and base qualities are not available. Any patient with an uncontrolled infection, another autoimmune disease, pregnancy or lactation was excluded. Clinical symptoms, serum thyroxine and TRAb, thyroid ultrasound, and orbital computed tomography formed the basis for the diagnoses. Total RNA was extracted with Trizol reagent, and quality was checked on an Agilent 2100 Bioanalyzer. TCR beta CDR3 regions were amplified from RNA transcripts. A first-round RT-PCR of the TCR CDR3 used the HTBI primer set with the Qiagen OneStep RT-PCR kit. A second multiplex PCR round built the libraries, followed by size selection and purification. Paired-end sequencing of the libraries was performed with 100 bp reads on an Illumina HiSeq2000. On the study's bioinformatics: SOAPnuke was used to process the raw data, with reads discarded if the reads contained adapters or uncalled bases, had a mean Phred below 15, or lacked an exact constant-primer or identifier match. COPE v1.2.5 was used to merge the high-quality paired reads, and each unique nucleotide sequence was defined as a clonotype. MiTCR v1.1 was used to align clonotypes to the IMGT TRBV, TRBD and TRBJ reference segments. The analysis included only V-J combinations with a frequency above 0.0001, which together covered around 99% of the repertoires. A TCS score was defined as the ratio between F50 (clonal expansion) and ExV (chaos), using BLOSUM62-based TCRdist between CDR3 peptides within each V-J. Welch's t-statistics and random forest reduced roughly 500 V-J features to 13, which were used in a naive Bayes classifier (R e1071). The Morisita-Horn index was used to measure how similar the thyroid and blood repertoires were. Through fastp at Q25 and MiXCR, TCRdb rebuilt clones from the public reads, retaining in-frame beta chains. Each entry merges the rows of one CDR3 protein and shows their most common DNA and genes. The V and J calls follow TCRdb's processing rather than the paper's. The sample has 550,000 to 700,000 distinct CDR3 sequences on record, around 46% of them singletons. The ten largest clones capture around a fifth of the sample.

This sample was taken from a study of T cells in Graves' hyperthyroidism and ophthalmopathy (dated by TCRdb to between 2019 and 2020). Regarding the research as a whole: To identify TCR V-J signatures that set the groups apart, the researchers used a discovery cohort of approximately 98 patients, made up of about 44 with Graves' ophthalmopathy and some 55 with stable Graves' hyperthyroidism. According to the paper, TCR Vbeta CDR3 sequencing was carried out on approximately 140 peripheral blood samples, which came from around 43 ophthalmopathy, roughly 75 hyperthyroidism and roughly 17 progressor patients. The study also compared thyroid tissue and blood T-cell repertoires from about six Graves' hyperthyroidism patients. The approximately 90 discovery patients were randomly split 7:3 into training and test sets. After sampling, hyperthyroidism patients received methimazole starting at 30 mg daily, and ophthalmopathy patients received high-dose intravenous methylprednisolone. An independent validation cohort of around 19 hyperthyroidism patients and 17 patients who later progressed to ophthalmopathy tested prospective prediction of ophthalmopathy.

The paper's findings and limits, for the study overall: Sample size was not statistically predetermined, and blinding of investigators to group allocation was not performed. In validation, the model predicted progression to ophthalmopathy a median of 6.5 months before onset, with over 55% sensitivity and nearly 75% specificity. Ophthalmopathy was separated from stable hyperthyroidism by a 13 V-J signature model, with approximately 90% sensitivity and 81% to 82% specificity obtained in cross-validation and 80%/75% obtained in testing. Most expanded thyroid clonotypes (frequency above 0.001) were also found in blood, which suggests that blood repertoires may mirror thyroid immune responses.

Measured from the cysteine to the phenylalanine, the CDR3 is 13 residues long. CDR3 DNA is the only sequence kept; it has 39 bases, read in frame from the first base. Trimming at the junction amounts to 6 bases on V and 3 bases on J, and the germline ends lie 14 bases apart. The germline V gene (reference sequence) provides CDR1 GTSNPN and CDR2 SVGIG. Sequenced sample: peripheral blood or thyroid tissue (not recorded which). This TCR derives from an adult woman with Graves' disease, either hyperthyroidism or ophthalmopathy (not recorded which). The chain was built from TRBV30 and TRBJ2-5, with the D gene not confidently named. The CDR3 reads CACPGSSEETQYF. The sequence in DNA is TGTGCCTGTCCAGGTTCGTCCGAAGAGACCCAGTACTTC.